One and the same sample provided the 12 T cell receptor beta chains below, sequenced in a study of blood T cell repertoires in COVID-19. This table comes from immunoSEQ multiplex PCR, and its TCRdb copy is limited to in-frame clones, with some not included. The sample carries hundreds of thousands of clones, roughly 90% recorded once. The sequencing sample was made of peripheral blood. All receptors derive from a woman in her twenties or thirties with active or convalescent COVID-19.

This chain connects TRBV5-1 to TRBJ2-4; D might be TRBD1 (5 bases). V dropped 2 bases and J dropped 5 bases, with 11 bases sitting between them. This CDR3 is 14 amino acids long. Germline loops: CDR1 SGHRS, CDR2 YFSETQ. The DNA of the CDR3 is TGCGCCAGCAGCTTTCATGCGACAGAAAACATTCAGTACTTC. Encoded protein: CASSFHATENIQYF.

This chain uses TRBV7-8 with TRBJ2-1; tentative D call: TRBD2 (6 bases). The CDR3 consists of 16 residues. Per germline, CDR1 SGHVS and CDR2 FQNEAQ. V gave up 1 base and J gave up 2 bases, with 12 bases separating them. The CDR3 region is CASSLVVAETYNEQFF. CDR3 in DNA: TGTGCCAGCAGCTTAGTTGTAGCGGAGACCTACAATGAGCAGTTCTTC.

Only a few counts were recorded for this clone. The same CDR3 arises from other DNA sequences in this sample as well. The J gene is TRBJ1-1, the V gene TRBV30; TRBD1 is a possible D gene (5 bases). The CDR3 totals 12 residues. CDR1 and CDR2 from the germline V gene are GTSNPN and SVGIG (reference sequence). Trimming left V 2 bases short and J 3 bases short, with 7 bases between. CDR3 DNA sequence: TGTGCCTGGAGTCGGGGGGACACTGAAGCTTTCTTT. Its protein product is CAWSRGDTEAFF.

The chain uses TRBV4-1 and TRBJ1-2; D gene unclear. V lost 1 base, J lost 8 bases, and 14 bases lay in between. CDR3 length: 14 residues. Germline values: CDR1 MGHRA, CDR2 YSYEKL. The DNA of the CDR3 is TGCGCCAGCAGCCAAGGTAGCGCAGGAAGCGGCTACACCTTC. This gives the protein CASSQGSAGSGYTF.

This clone was seen once. This chain links TRBV19 with TRBJ1-5; D not resolved. This CDR3 is built from 15 residues. Germline CDR1 reads LNHDA; CDR2 reads SQIVND (reference sequence). Trimming removed 0 bases from V and 0 bases from J, with 6 bases in between. As DNA, the CDR3 is TGTGCCAGTAGTATAGACGTCCTTAGCAATCAGCCCCAGCATTTT. As protein: CASSIDVLSNQPQHF.

V usage is TRBV3-1 (or the pseudogene TRBV3-2) and J usage is TRBJ1-1, with a possible D match to TRBD1 (6 bases). This CDR3 is 13 amino acids long. The V end lost 1 base, the J end lost 9 bases, and 12 bases lay between the germline ends. Germline-derived CDR1 and CDR2 are LGHDT and YNNKEL (reference sequence). The CDR3 DNA reads TGTGCCAGCAGCCAAGCTGACAGGAAGAAAGCTTTCTTT. It translates to CASSQADRKKAFF.

Points on this clone: The sample holds other DNA sequences that translate to the same CDR3. The J gene is TRBJ1-2, the V gene TRBV10-1, with D possibly being TRBD1 (5 bases). V was clipped by 3 bases and J by 4 bases, with 12 bases between them. This CDR3 is 14 amino acids long. Germline assignment: CDR1 WNHNN and CDR2 SYGVQD (reference sequence). The CDR3 sequence: CASSESSGGYGYTF. In nucleotides, the CDR3 is TGCGCCAGCAGTGAATCTTCCGGGGGCTATGGCTACACCTTC.

The chain uses TRBV2 and TRBJ2-3; 8 bases are a match to TRBD1. Per the germline V gene, CDR1 is SNHLY and CDR2 is FYNNEI. Trimming cost V 8 bases and J 5 bases; bases outside gene matches: 15. The CDR3 is made up of 16 amino acids. The CDR3 nucleotides read TGTGCCAGCCCTAAAACCAACAGGGGGAAGGAAGATACGCAGTATTTT. Amino acid sequence: CASPKTNRGKEDTQYF.

This chain connects TRBV18 to TRBJ1-6; 7 nucleotides agree with TRBD1. The length of the CDR3 is 16 residues. CDR1 KGHSH and CDR2 LQKENI come from the germline V gene. The trim removed 0 bases at V and 10 bases at J, leaving 9 bases unmatched. The CDR3 nucleotides read TGTGCCAGCTCACCACCTATCCCAGGGGGTGTGTCACCCCTCCACTTT. It encodes CASSPPIPGGVSPLHF. The full variable domain, with the rest looked up from reference TRBV18 and TRBJ1-6, is NAGVMQNPRHLVRRRGQEARLRCSPMKGHSHVYWYRQLPEEGLKFMVYLQKENIIDESGMPKERFSAEFPKEGPSILRIQQVVRGDSAAYFCASSPPIPGGVSPLHFGNGTRLTVT.

V is TRBV18 and J is TRBJ2-1; unclear D gene. V was clipped by 3 bases and J by 7 bases, with 7 bases between them. The CDR3 length is 12 residues. CDR1 KGHSH and CDR2 LQKENI come from the germline V gene. In DNA form, the CDR3 reads TGTGCCAGCTCACCTTCGCGGAATGAGCAGTTCTTC. This translates into CASSPSRNEQFF.

Worth noting for this clone: The junction differs from germline at one of its ends, possibly a read error. The chain links TRBV10-3 to TRBJ1-5, with D maybe TRBD1 (6 bases). Looked up from germline, CDR1 is ENHRY and CDR2 is SYGVKD. CDR3 length: 15 amino acids. CDR3 in DNA: TGTACCATCTCGGGTACAGGGTCTTCGGCTCAGCCCCAGCATTTT. Protein product: CTISGTGSSAQPQHF.

The chain employs TRBV7-8 and TRBJ2-1, with 7 bases that match TRBD2. V lost 4 bases to trimming and J lost 9 bases; unmatched junction nucleotides: 15. The CDR3 is 16 amino acids. From germline, CDR1 is SGHVS and CDR2 FQNEAQ. CDR3 DNA: TGTGCCAGCAGCTGGACTAGTACGGGAAGTGAAGGTGAGCAGTTCTTC. Protein: CASSWTSTGSEGEQFF.